This entry features one T cell receptor beta chain sequence. Germline CDR1 MDHEN, CDR2 SYDVKM. The CDR3 is 13 amino acids. V gave up 2 bases and J gave up 5 bases, with 10 bases separating them. Method: immunoSEQ multiplex PCR; TCRdb's copy keeps in-frame clones and lacks some. Of some 390,000 clones in the sample, approximately 86% are singletons; the top ten hold over 2.5%. The data derive from a study of blood T cell repertoires in COVID-19. On the study more broadly: T cells, B-cell-depleted T cells, or PBMCs supplied cDNA or gDNA.

V usage is TRBV28 and J usage is TRBJ2-7, with D tentatively TRBD1 (5 bases). This clonotype originated in a human donor in a cohort sampled during active COVID-19. Sequenced: peripheral blood. CDR3 DNA: TGTGCCAGCAGTTTACTTCCAGGGAACGAGCAGTACTTC. Residues: CASSLLPGNEQYF. Based on the CDR3 plus reference TRBV28 and TRBJ2-7, the full variable domain is DVKVTQSSRYLVKRTGEKVFLECVQDMDHENMFWYRQDPGLGLRLIYFSYDVKMKEKGDIPEGYSVSREKKERFSLILESASTNQTSMYLCASSLLPGNEQYFGPGTRLTVT.